This T cell receptor (beta chain) appears in the sequencing data of a study of blood T cell repertoires in COVID-19. The J segment lost 4 bases and the V segment lost 3 bases, leaving 2 bases of the junction unmatched. The length of the CDR3 is 15 residues. Germline V gives CDR1 SGDLS, CDR2 YYNGEE. The method was immunoSEQ multiplex PCR; TCRdb's version includes in-frame clones alone and lacks a portion of them. The sample holds more than 250,000 clones, 80% to 90% seen once. This receptor was taken from a young man who had recovered from COVID-19. The sample comprised PBMCs or T cells enriched from blood (not recorded which). The chain recombines TRBV9 with TRBJ2-5, with TRBD2 identical over 14 bases. The CDR3 DNA follows: TGTGCCAGCAGCGGTGGACTAGCGGGGGGAGAGACCCAGTACTTC. Amino acid sequence: CASSGGLAGGETQYF.